This record covers a single T cell receptor beta chain. Per germline, CDR1 SGDLS and CDR2 YYNGEE. Trimming cost V 3 bases and J 6 bases, with 12 bases left between them. The CDR3 is 14 residues long. The table came from immunoSEQ multiplex PCR; TCRdb's copy has only in-frame clones and leaves some out. The sample shows 100,000 to 150,000 clones, roughly 87% of them seen only once. The data were obtained in a study of control samples from healthy donors and cancer patients. The source of this sequence is a man aged 18 to 29 in good health. Sequencing was done on a sample of blood. The V gene is TRBV9, the J gene TRBJ2-2, with D unclear. Here the CDR3 reads CASSAFRFSGELFF. DNA of the CDR3: TGTGCCAGCAGCGCCTTTCGTTTTTCCGGGGAGCTGTTTTTT.